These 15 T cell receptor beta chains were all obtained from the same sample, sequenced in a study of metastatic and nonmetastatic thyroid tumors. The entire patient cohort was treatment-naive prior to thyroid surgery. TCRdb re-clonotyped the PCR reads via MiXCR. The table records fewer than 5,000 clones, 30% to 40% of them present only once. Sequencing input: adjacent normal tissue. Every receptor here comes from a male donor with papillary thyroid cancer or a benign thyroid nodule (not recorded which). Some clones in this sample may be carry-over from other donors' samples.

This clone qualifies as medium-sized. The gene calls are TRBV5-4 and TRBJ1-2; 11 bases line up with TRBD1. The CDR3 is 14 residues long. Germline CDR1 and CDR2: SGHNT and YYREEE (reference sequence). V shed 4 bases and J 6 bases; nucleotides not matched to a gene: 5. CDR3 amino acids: CASSRGQGENGYTF. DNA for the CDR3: TGTGCCAGCAGCCGGGGACAGGGGGAAAATGGCTACACCTTC.

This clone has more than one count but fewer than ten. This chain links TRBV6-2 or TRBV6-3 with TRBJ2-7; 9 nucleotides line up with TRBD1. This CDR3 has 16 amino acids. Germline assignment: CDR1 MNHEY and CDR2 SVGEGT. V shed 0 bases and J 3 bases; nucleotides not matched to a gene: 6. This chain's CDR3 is CASSYSKGQGDYEQYF. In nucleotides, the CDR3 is TGTGCCAGCAGTTACTCGAAGGGACAGGGAGACTACGAGCAGTACTTC.

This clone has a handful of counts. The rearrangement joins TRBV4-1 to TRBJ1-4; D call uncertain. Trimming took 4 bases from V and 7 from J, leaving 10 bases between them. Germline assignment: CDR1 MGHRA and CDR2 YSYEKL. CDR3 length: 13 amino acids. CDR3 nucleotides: TGCGCCAGCAGCCGGGATCAAACTGAAAAACTGTTTTTT. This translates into CASSRDQTEKLFF.

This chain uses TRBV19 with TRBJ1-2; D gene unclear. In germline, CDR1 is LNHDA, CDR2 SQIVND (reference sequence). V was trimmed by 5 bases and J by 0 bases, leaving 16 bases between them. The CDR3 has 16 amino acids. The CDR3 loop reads CASSFVSGSTNYGYTF. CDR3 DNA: TGTGCCAGTAGTTTCGTTTCCGGTTCTACTAACTATGGCTACACCTTC.

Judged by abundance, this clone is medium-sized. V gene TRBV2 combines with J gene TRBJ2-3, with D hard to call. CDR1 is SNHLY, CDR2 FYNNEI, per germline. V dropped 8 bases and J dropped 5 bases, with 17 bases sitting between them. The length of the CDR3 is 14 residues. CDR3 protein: CASHNPSGGDTQYF. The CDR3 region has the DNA TGTGCCAGCCACAACCCATCTGGTGGAGATACGCAGTATTTT. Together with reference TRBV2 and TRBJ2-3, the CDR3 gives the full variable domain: EPEVTQTPSHQVTQMGQEVILRCVPISNHLYFYWYRQILGQKVEFLVSFYNNEISEKSEIFDDQFSVERPDGSNFTLKIRSTKLEDSAMYFCASHNPSGGDTQYFGPGTRLTVL.

Here the CDR3 reads CATSDPTSGAQETQYF. The DNA of the CDR3 is TGTGCCACCAGTGACCCGACTAGCGGAGCTCAAGAGACCCAGTACTTC. This sequence joins TRBV24-1 and TRBJ2-5; TRBD2 matches 9 bases. The germline CDR1 and CDR2 sequences are KGHDR and SFDVKD. V gave up 4 bases and J gave up 2 bases; unmatched junction bases: 7. This CDR3 is 16 amino acids long.

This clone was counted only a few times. CDR3 DNA sequence: TGTGCCAGCAGCTTCCGGCAGGGGTGTGACGAGCAGTACTTC. Its translation is CASSFRQGCDEQYF. The chain links TRBV7-3 to TRBJ2-7, with D perhaps matching TRBD1 (6 bases). CDR3 length equals 14 residues. Looked up from germline, CDR1 is SGHTA and CDR2 is FQGTGA. The V and J ends lost 3 bases and 5 bases respectively, with 14 bases between them. Full variable domain (rest looked up from reference TRBV7-3 and TRBJ2-7): GAGVSQTPSNKVTEKGKYVELRCDPISGHTALYWYRQSLGQGPEFLIYFQGTGAADDSGLPNDRFFAVRPEGSVSTLKIQRTERGDSAVYLCASSFRQGCDEQYFGPGTRLTVT.

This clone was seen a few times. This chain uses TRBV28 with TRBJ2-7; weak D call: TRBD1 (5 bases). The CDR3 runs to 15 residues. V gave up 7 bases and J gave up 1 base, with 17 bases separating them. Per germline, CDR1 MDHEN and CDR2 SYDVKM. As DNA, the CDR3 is TGTGCCAGCACCACCACAGGTAGCAGATCCTACGAGCAGTACTTC. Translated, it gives CASTTTGSRSYEQYF. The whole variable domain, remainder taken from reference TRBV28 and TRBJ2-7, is DVKVTQSSRYLVKRTGEKVFLECVQDMDHENMFWYRQDPGLGLRLIYFSYDVKMKEKGDIPEGYSVSREKKERFSLILESASTNQTSMYLCASTTTGSRSYEQYFGPGTRLTVT.

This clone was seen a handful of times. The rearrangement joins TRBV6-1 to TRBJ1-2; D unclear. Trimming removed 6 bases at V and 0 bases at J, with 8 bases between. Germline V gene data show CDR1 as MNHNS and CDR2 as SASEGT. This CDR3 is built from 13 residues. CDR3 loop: CASRTGTNYGYTF. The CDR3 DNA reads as TGTGCCAGCAGAACCGGGACTAACTATGGCTACACCTTC.

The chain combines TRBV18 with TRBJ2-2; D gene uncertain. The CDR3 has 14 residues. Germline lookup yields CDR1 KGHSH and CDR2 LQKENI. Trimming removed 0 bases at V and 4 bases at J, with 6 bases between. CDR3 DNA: TGTGCCAGCTCACCACCATTCCTCACCGGGGAGCTGTTTTTT. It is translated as CASSPPFLTGELFF.

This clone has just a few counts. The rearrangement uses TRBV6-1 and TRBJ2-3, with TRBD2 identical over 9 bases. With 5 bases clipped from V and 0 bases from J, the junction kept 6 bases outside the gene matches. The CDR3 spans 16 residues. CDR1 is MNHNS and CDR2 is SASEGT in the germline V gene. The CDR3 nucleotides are TGTGCCAGCAGTAAAACTAGCGGGCATAGCACAGATACGCAGTATTTT. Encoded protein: CASSKTSGHSTDTQYF.

DNA for the CDR3: TGTGCCAGCAGACCAACGGACAGCGGATCTTCGGGGGGCTACACCTTC. Translation gives CASRPTDSGSSGGYTF. This chain links TRBV27 with TRBJ1-2, with a possible D match to TRBD1 (6 bases). Trimming shortened V by 6 bases and J by 8 bases, and 25 bases separated the two germline ends. The germline CDR1 and CDR2 sequences are MNHEY and SMNVEV (reference sequence). The CDR3 extends over 16 amino acids.

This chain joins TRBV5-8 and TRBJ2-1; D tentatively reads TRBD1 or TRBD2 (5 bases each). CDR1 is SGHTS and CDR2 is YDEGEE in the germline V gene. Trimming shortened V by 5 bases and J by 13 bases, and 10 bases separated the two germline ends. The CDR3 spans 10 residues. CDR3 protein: CASRGRQQFF. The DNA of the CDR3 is TGTGCCAGCAGGGGACGCCAACAGTTCTTC.

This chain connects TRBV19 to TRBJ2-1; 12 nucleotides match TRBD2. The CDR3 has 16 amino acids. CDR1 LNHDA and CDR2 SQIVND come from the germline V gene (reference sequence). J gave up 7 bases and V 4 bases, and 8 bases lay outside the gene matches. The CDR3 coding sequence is TGTGCCAGTAGTACTGGCCTAGCGGGAGGGGGGAATGAGCAGTTCTTC. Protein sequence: CASSTGLAGGGNEQFF.

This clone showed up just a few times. Here the CDR3 reads CASSLDRVSYEQYF. CDR3 sequence (DNA): TGCGCCAGCAGCTTGGACAGGGTGAGTTACGAGCAGTACTTC. The chain joins TRBV5-1 to TRBJ2-7; D possibly corresponds to TRBD1 (6 bases). From germline, CDR1 is SGHRS and CDR2 YFSETQ. This CDR3 has 14 amino acids. V lost 0 bases and J 4 bases, leaving 11 bases between the germline ends.